This T cell receptor beta chain was sequenced during a study of CD8 T cells in ankylosing spondylitis. TCRdb itself ran the 5' RACE reads through MiXCR, one entry per CDR3 protein. The sample has roughly 260,000 distinct CDR3 sequences; 20% are singletons. This clonotype occurred a few times. The specimen sequenced was blood, either unsorted or a sorted T cell fraction (not recorded which). The sequence was collected from a male donor with ankylosing spondylitis or in good health (not recorded which).

As DNA, the CDR3 is TGTGCCAGCAGGGGAAGACGACAGGGTGGTGGGGCCAAAAACATTCAGTACTTC. It is translated as CASRGRRQGGGAKNIQYF. J is TRBJ2-4 and V is TRBV6-1; 7 bases are shared with TRBD1. V lost 6 bases and J lost 1; bases outside the gene matches: 15. The CDR3 sequence is 18 residues long. Germline CDR1 MNHNS, CDR2 SASEGT.